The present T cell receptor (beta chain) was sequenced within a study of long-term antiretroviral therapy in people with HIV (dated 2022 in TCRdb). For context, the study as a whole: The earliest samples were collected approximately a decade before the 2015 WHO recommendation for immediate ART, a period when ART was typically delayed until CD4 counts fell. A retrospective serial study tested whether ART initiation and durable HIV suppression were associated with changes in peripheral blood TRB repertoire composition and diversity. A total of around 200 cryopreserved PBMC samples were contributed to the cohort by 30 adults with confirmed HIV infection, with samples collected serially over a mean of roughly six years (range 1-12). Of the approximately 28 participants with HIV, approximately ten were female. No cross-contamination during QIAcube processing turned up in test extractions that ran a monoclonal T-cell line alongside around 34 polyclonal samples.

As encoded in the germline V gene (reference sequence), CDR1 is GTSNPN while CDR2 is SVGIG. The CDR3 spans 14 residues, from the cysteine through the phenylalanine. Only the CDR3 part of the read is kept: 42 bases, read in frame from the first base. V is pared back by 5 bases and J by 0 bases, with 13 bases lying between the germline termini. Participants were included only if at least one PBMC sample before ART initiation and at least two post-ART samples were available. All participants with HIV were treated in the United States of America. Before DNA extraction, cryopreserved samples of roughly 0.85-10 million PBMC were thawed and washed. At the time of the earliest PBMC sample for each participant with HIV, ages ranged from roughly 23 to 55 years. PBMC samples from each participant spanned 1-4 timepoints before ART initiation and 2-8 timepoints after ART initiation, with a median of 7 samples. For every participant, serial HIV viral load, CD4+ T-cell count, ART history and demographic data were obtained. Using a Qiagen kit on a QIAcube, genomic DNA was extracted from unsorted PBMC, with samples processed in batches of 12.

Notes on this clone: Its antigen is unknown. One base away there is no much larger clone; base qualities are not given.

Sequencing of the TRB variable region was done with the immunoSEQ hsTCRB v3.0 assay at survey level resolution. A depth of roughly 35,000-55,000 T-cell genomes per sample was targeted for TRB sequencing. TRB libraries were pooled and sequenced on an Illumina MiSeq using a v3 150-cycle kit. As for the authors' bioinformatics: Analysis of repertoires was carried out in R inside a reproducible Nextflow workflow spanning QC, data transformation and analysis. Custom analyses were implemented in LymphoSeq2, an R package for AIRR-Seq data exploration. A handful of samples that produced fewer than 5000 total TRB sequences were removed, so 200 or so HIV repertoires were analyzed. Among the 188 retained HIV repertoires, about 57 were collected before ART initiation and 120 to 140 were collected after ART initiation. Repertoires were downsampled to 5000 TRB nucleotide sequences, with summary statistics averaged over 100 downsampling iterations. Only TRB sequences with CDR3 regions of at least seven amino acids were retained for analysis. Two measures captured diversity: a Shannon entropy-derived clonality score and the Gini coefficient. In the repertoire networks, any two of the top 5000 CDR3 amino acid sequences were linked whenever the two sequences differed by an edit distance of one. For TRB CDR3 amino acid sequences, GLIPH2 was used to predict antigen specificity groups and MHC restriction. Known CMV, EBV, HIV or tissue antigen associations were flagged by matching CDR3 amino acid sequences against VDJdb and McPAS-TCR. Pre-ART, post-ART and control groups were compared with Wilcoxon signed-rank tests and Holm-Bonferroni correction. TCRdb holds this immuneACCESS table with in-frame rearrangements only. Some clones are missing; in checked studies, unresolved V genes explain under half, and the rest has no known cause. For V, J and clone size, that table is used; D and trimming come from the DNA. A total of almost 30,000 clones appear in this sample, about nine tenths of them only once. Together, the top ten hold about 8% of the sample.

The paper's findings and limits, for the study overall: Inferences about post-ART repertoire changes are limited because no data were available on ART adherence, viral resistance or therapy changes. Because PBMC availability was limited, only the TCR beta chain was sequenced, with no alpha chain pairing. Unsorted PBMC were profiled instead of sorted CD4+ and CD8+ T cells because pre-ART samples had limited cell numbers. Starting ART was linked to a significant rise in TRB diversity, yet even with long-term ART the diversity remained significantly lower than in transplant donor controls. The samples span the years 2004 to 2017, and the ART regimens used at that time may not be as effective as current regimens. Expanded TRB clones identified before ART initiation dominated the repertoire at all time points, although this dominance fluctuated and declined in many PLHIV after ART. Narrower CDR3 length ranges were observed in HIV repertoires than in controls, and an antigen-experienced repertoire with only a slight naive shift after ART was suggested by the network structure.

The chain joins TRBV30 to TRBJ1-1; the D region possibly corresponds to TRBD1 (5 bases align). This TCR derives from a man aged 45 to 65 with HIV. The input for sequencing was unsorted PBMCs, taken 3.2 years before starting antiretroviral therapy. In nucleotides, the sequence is TGTGCCTGGTCCAGGGATTATATGAACACTGAAGCTTTCTTT. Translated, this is CAWSRDYMNTEAFF.